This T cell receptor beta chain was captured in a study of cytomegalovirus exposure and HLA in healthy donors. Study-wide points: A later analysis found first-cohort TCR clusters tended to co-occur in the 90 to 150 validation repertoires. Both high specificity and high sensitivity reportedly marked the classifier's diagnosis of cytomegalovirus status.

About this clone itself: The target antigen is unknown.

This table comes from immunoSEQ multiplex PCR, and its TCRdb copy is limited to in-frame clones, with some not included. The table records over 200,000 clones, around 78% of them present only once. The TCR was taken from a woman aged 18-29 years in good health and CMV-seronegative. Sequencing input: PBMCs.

The CDR3 protein is CSLGFSGGNEQFF. The DNA of the CDR3 is TGCAGCCTGGGTTTTAGCGGGGGCAATGAGCAGTTCTTC. The V gene is TRBV29-1, the J gene TRBJ2-1; TRBD2 agrees at 9 bases. Germline V gene data show CDR1 as SQVTM and CDR2 as ANQGSEA. The ends lost 8 bases at V and 6 bases at J; junction bases unmatched: 8. There are 13 residues in the CDR3.